This T cell receptor beta chain was captured by sequencing in a study of CD8 T cells in Susac syndrome. When the RNA was reverse transcribed, random hexamers were used with an input of about 0.5 to 1 ug. The amplification used immunoSEQ multiplex PCR on TCR beta CDR3; it spanned 54 Vbeta and 13 Jbeta. MiXCR, applied by TCRdb to the immunoSEQ multiplex PCR reads, yields one record per CDR3 protein. The repertoire has roughly 300,000 distinct CDR3 sequences, more than 75% of them found once; the top ten carry approximately 0.11%. The germline gives CDR1 MNHEY, CDR2 SMNVEV (reference sequence). This CDR3 comprises 18 residues. The trim removed 2 bases at V and 2 bases at J, leaving 10 bases unmatched. TCR beta from blood CD8+ and CD4+ T cells was sequenced.

The TCR sequence derives from a human donor with multiple sclerosis. This chain connects TRBV27 to TRBJ2-1, with TRBD2 matching over 9 bases. Sequencing was performed on CD8+ T cells from PBMCs. DNA of the CDR3: TGTGCCAGCAGTTTAACCCCGACTAGCGGAACTACCTACAATGAGCAGTTCTTC. This encodes CASSLTPTSGTTYNEQFF.